These 10 T cell receptor beta chains were sequenced from one sample in a study of identical twins listed by TCRdb under 2016. Library prep was done by 5' RACE. TCRdb shows the sequencer as Illumina HiSeq 2000. The public reads were reprocessed in TCRdb via fastp at Q25 and MiXCR, keeping in-frame beta chains. Every distinct CDR3 protein forms one entry, paired with its most common genes and DNA. Present in this sample are roughly 500,000 distinct CDR3 sequences, less than 25% of which were seen just once. The ten top clones hold about 0.91% of the sample. The same sample was also studied in work on T cells expressing NK-cell markers.

Material: CD4+ T cells sorted from blood. Receptors were obtained from a woman aged 18-29 years in good health.

This clonotype was observed at least ten times. The rearrangement joins TRBV4-3 to TRBJ2-7; the match to TRBD2 covers 10 bases. The CDR3 is made up of 16 amino acids. Losses at the gene ends were 2 bases for V and 5 bases for J; bases not matched to a gene: 9. Germline assignment: CDR1 LGHNA and CDR2 YSLEER. CDR3 region: CASSQMVAGGSDEQYF. The CDR3 DNA reads as TGCGCCAGCAGCCAAATGGTAGCGGGAGGTAGTGACGAGCAGTACTTC.

This clonotype was picked up a small number of times. The chain recombines TRBV7-2 with TRBJ1-1; tentatively, D is TRBD1 (5 bases). The CDR3 has 16 residues. V was trimmed by 3 bases and J by 4 bases, leaving 18 bases between them. The germline V gene encodes CDR1 SGHTA and CDR2 FQGNSA. The CDR3 loop reads CASSLGVGIVGTEAFF. The CDR3 DNA follows: TGTGCCAGCAGCTTGGGGGTCGGGATAGTCGGCACTGAAGCTTTCTTT.

There are a few counts of this clonotype. The chain recombines TRBV5-1 with TRBJ2-7, with D possibly being TRBD1 or TRBD2 (5 bases each). The V and J ends lost 2 bases and 3 bases respectively, with 12 bases between them. The CDR3 has 14 amino acids. Germline assignment: CDR1 SGHRS and CDR2 YFSETQ. The DNA of the CDR3 is TGCGCCAGCAGCTTCCGGGGACGGAACTACGAGCAGTACTTC. Translating gives CASSFRGRNYEQYF. Full variable domain (rest looked up from reference TRBV5-1 and TRBJ2-7): KAGVTQTPRYLIKTRGQQVTLSCSPISGHRSVSWYQQTPGQGLQFLFEYFSETQRNKGNFPGRFSGRQFSNSRSEMNVSTLELGDSALYLCASSFRGRNYEQYFGPGTRLTVT.

This clonotype was picked up many times. The chain combines TRBV12-3 or TRBV12-4 with TRBJ2-2, with D hard to call. The CDR3 is made up of 14 amino acids. V was clipped by 6 bases and J by 3 bases, with 11 bases between them. CDR3 sequence reads: CASRPRLDTGELFF. The CDR3 DNA sequence: TGTGCCAGCAGACCTCGACTTGACACCGGGGAGCTGTTTTTT.

To note about this clonotype: The junction and the germline gene differ at one end; a read error may be behind it. The V and J genes are TRBV7-9 and TRBJ2-7; no clear D. Germline V gene sequence: CDR1 SEHNR, CDR2 FQNEAQ (reference sequence). This CDR3 contains 13 residues. The CDR3 sequence is CASSLGQAYELYF. Here the CDR3 DNA reads TGTGCCAGCAGCTTAGGGCAGGCCTACGAGCTGTACTTC.

A few counts support this clonotype. This chain joins TRBV10-3 and TRBJ1-3; unclear D gene. Germline-derived CDR1 and CDR2 are ENHRY and SYGVKD. This CDR3 has 16 residues. V lost 9 bases and J 3 bases, leaving 21 bases between the germline ends. CDR3 in DNA: TGTGCCATTGGATCTCGATCGACCCGAAGTGGAAACACCATATATTTT. Encoded protein: CAIGSRSTRSGNTIYF.

On this clonotype: No conserved phenylalanine or tryptophan ends this CDR3, so it is likely a read error. CDR3 DNA sequence: TGCAGCGTTGTTGGTAGCGGGAGGGCCAATGAGCAGTTCTAC. The encoded protein is CSVVGSGRANEQFY. The gene calls are TRBV29-1 and TRBJ2-1, with TRBD2 matching over 11 bases. V lost 4 bases to trimming and J lost 6 bases; unmatched junction nucleotides: 5. Germline assignment: CDR1 SQVTM and CDR2 ANQGSEA. The CDR3 is made up of 14 amino acids.

The chain carries TRBV30 and TRBJ2-5; the D is unclear. Germline CDR1 GTSNPN, CDR2 SVGIG (reference sequence). The V and J ends lost 0 bases and 4 bases respectively, with 9 bases between them. This CDR3 contains 13 residues. The CDR3 loop reads CAWSVVGRETQYF. CDR3 nucleotide sequence: TGTGCCTGGAGTGTGGTCGGACGAGAGACCCAGTACTTC.

This chain connects TRBV6-5 to TRBJ2-1; TRBD2 agrees at 9 bases. CDR1 is MNHEY, CDR2 SVGAGI, per germline. CDR3 size: 16 residues. Germline trimming cut 0 bases from V and 2 bases from J; bases unmatched to any gene: 2. The CDR3 reads CASSYSAGGAYNEQFF. CDR3 DNA sequence: TGTGCCAGCAGTTACTCGGCGGGAGGGGCCTACAATGAGCAGTTCTTC.

This clonotype was seen a handful of times. The genes are TRBV20-1 and TRBJ2-3; D gene uncertain. The CDR3 extends over 11 amino acids. CDR1 is DFQATT, CDR2 SNEGSKA, per germline (reference sequence). The CDR3, as DNA: TGCAGCGGCCCCGTGGGAGATACGCAGTATTTT. This gives the protein CSGPVGDTQYF.